The clone carrying this TCR beta chain was seen many times. Its cognate antigen is unknown. The diagnosis combined clinical symptoms, thyroxine, TRAb, thyroid ultrasound and orbital computed tomography scans. These data belong to a study of Graves' ophthalmopathy and Graves' hyperthyroidism. Study-level background: Peripheral blood (taken before any treatment) was collected at initial diagnosis. Study conclusions and caveats: Blood also harbored most expanded thyroid clonotypes above 0.001 frequency.

The CDR3 has 12 residues. Germline loops: CDR1 SQVTM, CDR2 ANQGSEA. The V gene end was trimmed by 7 bases and the J gene end by 8 bases; junction bases not matched to a gene: 6. Amplifying from RNA transcripts, the study obtained TCR beta CDR3 regions. First-round RT-PCR relied on HTBI primers, and a second-round multiplex PCR came next. TCRdb passed the multiplex PCR reads through MiXCR, listing each CDR3 protein once. Among 660,000 or so distinct CDR3 sequences, about 41% were seen once, and the ten largest hold 3.3%. The receptor's source is an adult man with Graves' ophthalmopathy. The source material was peripheral blood. The chain employs TRBV29-1 and TRBJ1-4; the match to TRBD1 covers 8 bases. CDR3 sequence (DNA): TGCAGCGCCCGGACAGGGAGGGAAAAACTGTTTTTT. It encodes CSARTGREKLFF.